One TCR beta chain is described in this entry. Profiling relied on immunoSEQ multiplex PCR, and the TCRdb table lists in-frame clones only, not all of them. The profile shows about 270,000 clones, roughly nine tenths of them singletons. These data originate in a study of blood T cell repertoires in COVID-19. Study at large: The samples span acute and convalescent COVID-19 from the United States, Italy and Spain.

Germline V CDR1 and CDR2: SGHNT, YYREEE (reference sequence). V was trimmed by 4 bases and J by 7 bases, leaving 20 bases between them. The CDR3 runs 16 residues. The clonotype was recovered from a woman aged 45-59 years who had recovered from COVID-19. Source material: PBMCs or T cells enriched from blood (not recorded which). The chain recombines TRBV5-4 with TRBJ1-4, with D unresolved. The CDR3 loop is CASSLGLARLGEKLFF. The DNA of the CDR3 is TGTGCCAGCAGCCTCGGACTCGCCCGCTTAGGTGAAAAACTGTTTTTT.